This T cell receptor (beta chain) is from a study of CD8+ T cells in alopecia areata. Overall study context: Patients remained on tofacitinib for 6 to 18 months and then went 6 months without it. Study outcomes and limitations: Affected scalp, especially in alopecia totalis/universalis, had a higher clonality than normal scalp did. The treated group had a single nonresponder, limiting CD8+ expansion-response conclusions.

Treatment specified: oral pan-JAK inhibitor, 5-10 mg twice daily. Extraction and reverse transcription of RNA yielded cDNA as the sequencing template. Profiling relied on immunoSEQ multiplex PCR, and the TCRdb table lists in-frame clones only, not all of them. The profile shows 120,000 or so clones, around 60% of them singletons. In the case of this clone: As yet, its antigen is unknown.

This CDR3 region has 13 residues. V lost 3 bases and J 8 bases, leaving 11 bases between the germline ends. Germline V lookup: CDR1 MNHEY, CDR2 SMNVEV (reference sequence). The TCR sequence derives from a human donor with alopecia areata. This sample comprised CD4+ T cells sorted from blood, obtained at week 4, from a patient treated with tofacitinib. The chain couples TRBV27 to TRBJ2-1, with a weak D call TRBD1 (5 bases). This CDR3 reads CASSLGRVDEQFF. CDR3 coding DNA: TGTGCCAGCAGTTTGGGCAGGGTCGATGAGCAGTTCTTC.